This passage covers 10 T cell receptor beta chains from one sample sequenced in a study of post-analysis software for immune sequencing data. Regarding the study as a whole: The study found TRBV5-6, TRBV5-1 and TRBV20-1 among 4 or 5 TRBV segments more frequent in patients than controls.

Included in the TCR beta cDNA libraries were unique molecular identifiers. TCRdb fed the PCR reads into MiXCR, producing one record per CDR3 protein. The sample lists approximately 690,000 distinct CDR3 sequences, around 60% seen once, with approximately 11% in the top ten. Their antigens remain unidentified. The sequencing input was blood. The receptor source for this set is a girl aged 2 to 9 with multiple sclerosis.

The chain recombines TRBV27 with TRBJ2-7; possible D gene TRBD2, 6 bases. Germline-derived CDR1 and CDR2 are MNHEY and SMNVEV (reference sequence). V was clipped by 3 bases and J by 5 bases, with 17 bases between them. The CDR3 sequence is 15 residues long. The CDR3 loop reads CASSLRLRRVNEQYF. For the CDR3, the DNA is TGTGCCAGCAGTTTGCGACTCCGGAGGGTGAACGAGCAGTACTTC.

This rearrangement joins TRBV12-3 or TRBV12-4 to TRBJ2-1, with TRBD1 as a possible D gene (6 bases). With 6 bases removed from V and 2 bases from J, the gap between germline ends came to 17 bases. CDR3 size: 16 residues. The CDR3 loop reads CASSPGAYEPYNEQFF. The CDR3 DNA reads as TGTGCCAGCAGCCCAGGGGCCTACGAGCCCTACAATGAGCAGTTCTTC.

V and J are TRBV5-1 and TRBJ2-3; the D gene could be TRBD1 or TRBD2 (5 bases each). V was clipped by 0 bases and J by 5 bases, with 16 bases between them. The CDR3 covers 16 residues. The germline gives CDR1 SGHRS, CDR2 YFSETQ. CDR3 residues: CASSLAGPREGDTQYF. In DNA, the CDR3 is TGCGCCAGCAGCTTGGCGGGACCCCGCGAAGGAGATACGCAGTATTTT. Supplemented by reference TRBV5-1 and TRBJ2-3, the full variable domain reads KAGVTQTPRYLIKTRGQQVTLSCSPISGHRSVSWYQQTPGQGLQFLFEYFSETQRNKGNFPGRFSGRQFSNSRSEMNVSTLELGDSALYLCASSLAGPREGDTQYFGPGTRLTVL.

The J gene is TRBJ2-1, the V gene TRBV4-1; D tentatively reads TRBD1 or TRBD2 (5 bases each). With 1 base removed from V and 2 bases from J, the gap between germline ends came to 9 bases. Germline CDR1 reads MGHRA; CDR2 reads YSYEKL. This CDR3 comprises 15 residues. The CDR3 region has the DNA TGCGCCAGCAGCCAAGTAGGGGAGACCTACAATGAGCAGTTCTTC. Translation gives CASSQVGETYNEQFF.

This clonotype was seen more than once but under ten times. CDR3 protein: CASSLAGGDYNEQFF. In DNA, the CDR3 is TGTGCCAGCAGTTTAGCGGGAGGGGACTACAATGAGCAGTTCTTC. The chain couples TRBV12-3 or TRBV12-4 to TRBJ2-1; 7 positions agree with TRBD2. The CDR3 extends over 15 amino acids. V lost 0 bases, J lost 3 bases, and 2 bases stayed unmatched.

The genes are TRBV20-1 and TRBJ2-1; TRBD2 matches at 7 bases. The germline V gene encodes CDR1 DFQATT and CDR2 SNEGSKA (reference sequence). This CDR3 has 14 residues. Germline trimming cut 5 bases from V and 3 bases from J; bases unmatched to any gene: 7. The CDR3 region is CSAHRGGSYNEQFF. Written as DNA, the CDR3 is TGCAGTGCTCACCGGGGCGGGAGCTACAATGAGCAGTTCTTC.

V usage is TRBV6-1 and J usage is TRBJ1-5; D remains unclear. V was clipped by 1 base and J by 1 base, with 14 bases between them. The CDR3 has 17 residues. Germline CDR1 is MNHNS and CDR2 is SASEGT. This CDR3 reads CASSEVTFGGSNQPQHF. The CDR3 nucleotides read TGTGCCAGCAGTGAAGTAACCTTTGGAGGGAGCAATCAGCCCCAGCATTTT.

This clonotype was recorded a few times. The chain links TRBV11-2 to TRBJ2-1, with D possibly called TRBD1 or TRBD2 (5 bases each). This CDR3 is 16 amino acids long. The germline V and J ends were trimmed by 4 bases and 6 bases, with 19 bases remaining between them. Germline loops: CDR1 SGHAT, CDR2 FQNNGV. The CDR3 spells CASSSRWDPLSNEQFF. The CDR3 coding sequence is TGTGCCAGCAGCTCCCGGTGGGACCCCCTAAGCAATGAGCAGTTCTTC.

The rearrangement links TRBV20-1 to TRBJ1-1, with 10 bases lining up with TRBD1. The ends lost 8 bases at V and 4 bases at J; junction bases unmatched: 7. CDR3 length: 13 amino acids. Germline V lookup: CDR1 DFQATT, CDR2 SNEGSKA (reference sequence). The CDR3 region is CSTGQGTGTEAFF. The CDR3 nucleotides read TGCAGTACGGGACAGGGGACGGGCACTGAAGCTTTCTTT.

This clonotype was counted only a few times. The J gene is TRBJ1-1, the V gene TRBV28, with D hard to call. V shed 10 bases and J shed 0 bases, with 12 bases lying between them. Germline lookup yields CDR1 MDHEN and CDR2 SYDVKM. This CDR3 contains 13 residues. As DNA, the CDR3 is TGTGCCACGGCCACGCCTCTGAACACTGAAGCTTTCTTT. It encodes CATATPLNTEAFF.